A selection of T cell receptor beta chains follows, all from one sample in a study of cytomegalovirus exposure and HLA in healthy donors. TCRdb's copy holds only in-frame clones and misses some; the assay was immunoSEQ multiplex PCR. There are about 160,000 clones in the sample; around 84% occur only once, and about 2% lies in the top ten. The sequenced sample consisted of PBMCs. These receptors all come from a man younger than 30 in good health and CMV-seropositive. The CDR3 runs from the conserved cysteine through the conserved F or W. Each record gives: CDR3 DNA, CDR3 protein, D gene, clone size, V gene, J gene. A D gene is named only where the DNA matches it firmly. The size field is filled for only some rows; it gives once, few, many or a size class.

CDR3nt: TGTGCCAGCAGCTTAATTGTATCTAGCGAGCAGTTCTTC
CDR3aa: CASSLIVSSEQFF
d_gene: .
abundance: .
v_gene: TRBV7-3
j_gene: TRBJ2-1

CDR3nt: TGTGCCAGCAGTGACTCGGCGGGGGGGCACAATGAGCAGTTCTTC
CDR3aa: CASSDSAGGHNEQFF
d_gene: TRBD2
abundance: .
v_gene: TRBV6-4
j_gene: TRBJ2-1

CDR3nt: TGCGCCAGCAAACTCCAGGGTTGGAGCGGGGAGCTGTTTTTT
CDR3aa: CASKLQGWSGELFF
d_gene: .
abundance: .
v_gene: TRBV5-1
j_gene: TRBJ2-2

CDR3nt: TGTGCCCTACGGGACAGGGGCTACGAGCAGTACTTC
CDR3aa: CALRDRGYEQYF
d_gene: TRBD1
abundance: .
v_gene: TRBV30
j_gene: TRBJ2-7

CDR3nt: TGTGCCAGCTCACCTGAGATGACAGGGGCGGACGGCTACACCTTC
CDR3aa: CASSPEMTGADGYTF
d_gene: TRBD1
abundance: .
v_gene: TRBV18
j_gene: TRBJ1-2

CDR3nt: TGTGCCAGCAGCCACGACAGGGGGTCCTACAATGAGCAGTTCTTC
CDR3aa: CASSHDRGSYNEQFF
d_gene: TRBD1
abundance: .
v_gene: TRBV14
j_gene: TRBJ2-1

CDR3nt: TGTGCTAGCAGCACCGGGACAGGGGCCTCCTACGAGCAGTACTTC
CDR3aa: CASSTGTGASYEQYF
d_gene: TRBD1
abundance: .
v_gene: TRBV7-7
j_gene: TRBJ2-7

CDR3nt: TGTGCCACGGGACAGGGAGAAAGTTCACCCCTCCACTTT
CDR3aa: CATGQGESSPLHF
d_gene: TRBD1
abundance: .
v_gene: TRBV2
j_gene: TRBJ1-6

CDR3nt: TGTGCCAGCAGCTTAGAAGGGGAGAACACTGAAGCTTTCTTT
CDR3aa: CASSLEGENTEAFF
d_gene: .
abundance: .
v_gene: TRBV13
j_gene: TRBJ1-1

CDR3nt: TGTGCCAGCAGCCCGACTTTGGCAGATACGCAGTATTTT
CDR3aa: CASSPTLADTQYF
d_gene: .
abundance: .
v_gene: TRBV7-3
j_gene: TRBJ2-3

CDR3nt: TGTGCCAGCAGCTTTACTGCGGGGGGGCTTGCCATTCAGTACTTC
CDR3aa: CASSFTAGGLAIQYF
d_gene: TRBD2
abundance: .
v_gene: TRBV5-6
j_gene: TRBJ2-4

CDR3nt: TGTGCCAGCAGCCCAGGCAATGGCTACGAGCAGTACTTC
CDR3aa: CASSPGNGYEQYF
d_gene: .
abundance: .
v_gene: TRBV5-6
j_gene: TRBJ2-7

CDR3nt: TGTGCCAGCAGCTTAGTCCTTCAGCCCCAGCATTTT
CDR3aa: CASSLVLQPQHF
d_gene: .
abundance: .
v_gene: TRBV11-3
j_gene: TRBJ1-5

CDR3nt: TGTGCCAGCAGCTTCGGGGACAGGCAACAAGAGACCCAGTACTTC
CDR3aa: CASSFGDRQQETQYF
d_gene: TRBD1
abundance: .
v_gene: TRBV5-8
j_gene: TRBJ2-5

CDR3nt: TGTGCCAGCAGCTTAGGTAGCGGGGGGGAATATGAGCAGTTCTTC
CDR3aa: CASSLGSGGEYEQFF
d_gene: TRBD2
abundance: .
v_gene: TRBV11-3
j_gene: TRBJ2-1

CDR3nt: TGTGCCAGCAGCTCCGGACAGGGGGCGACGGGCGGGGAGCTGTTTTTT
CDR3aa: CASSSGQGATGGELFF
d_gene: TRBD1
abundance: .
v_gene: TRBV11-3
j_gene: TRBJ2-2

CDR3nt: TGTGCCAGCAGTTACTTCCCGGGGGGCGGAGAGACCCAGTACTTC
CDR3aa: CASSYFPGGGETQYF
d_gene: .
abundance: .
v_gene: TRBV6-6
j_gene: TRBJ2-5

CDR3nt: TGTGCCAGCAGCCTAAGTCTAGCGGGGGGGTTGGCAGAGACCCAGTACTTC
CDR3aa: CASSLSLAGGLAETQYF
d_gene: TRBD2
abundance: few
v_gene: TRBV7-2
j_gene: TRBJ2-5

CDR3nt: TGTGCCAGCAGCTTAGCCGAGGGTAACTATGGCTACACCTTC
CDR3aa: CASSLAEGNYGYTF
d_gene: .
abundance: .
v_gene: TRBV7-2
j_gene: TRBJ1-2

CDR3nt: TGTGCCAGCAGCTTAGCGTTTACAGCTTTCAATCAGCCCCAGCATTTT
CDR3aa: CASSLAFTAFNQPQHF
d_gene: .
abundance: .
v_gene: TRBV7-8
j_gene: TRBJ1-5

CDR3nt: TGTGCCAGCAGTGGGTTGGGCCTGAACACTGAAGCTTTCTTT
CDR3aa: CASSGLGLNTEAFF
d_gene: .
abundance: .
v_gene: TRBV6-1
j_gene: TRBJ1-1

CDR3nt: TGTGCCAGCAGCTCGGGGGGGGGCACAGATACGCAGTATTTT
CDR3aa: CASSSGGGTDTQYF
d_gene: TRBD2
abundance: .
v_gene: TRBV9
j_gene: TRBJ2-3

CDR3nt: TGCGCCAGCAGCTTGGGCGACATCTCAGATACGCAGTATTTT
CDR3aa: CASSLGDISDTQYF
d_gene: .
abundance: once
v_gene: TRBV5-1
j_gene: TRBJ2-3

CDR3nt: TGTGCCAGTACCAGGGGCGGCTCTGGAAACACCATATATTTT
CDR3aa: CASTRGGSGNTIYF
d_gene: .
abundance: .
v_gene: TRBV19
j_gene: TRBJ1-3

CDR3nt: TGTGCCAGTAGTATGGAGCGGGGGTTCACTGAAGCTTTCTTT
CDR3aa: CASSMERGFTEAFF
d_gene: .
abundance: .
v_gene: TRBV19
j_gene: TRBJ1-1

CDR3nt: TGCGCCAGCAGCCAAGGAACAGGGGACACCGGGGAGCTGTTTTTT
CDR3aa: CASSQGTGDTGELFF
d_gene: TRBD1
abundance: .
v_gene: TRBV4-1
j_gene: TRBJ2-2

CDR3nt: TGTGCCAGCAGCCAGGGGAGGGCAGATACGCAGTATTTT
CDR3aa: CASSQGRADTQYF
d_gene: .
abundance: .
v_gene: TRBV9
j_gene: TRBJ2-3

CDR3nt: TGTGCCAGCAGCTTGGCCCCCGCGGACACCGGGGAGCTGTTTTTT
CDR3aa: CASSLAPADTGELFF
d_gene: .
abundance: .
v_gene: TRBV5-4
j_gene: TRBJ2-2

CDR3nt: TGTGCCAGTAGTATTGGACAGGGCGATGAGCAGTTCTTC
CDR3aa: CASSIGQGDEQFF
d_gene: TRBD1
abundance: .
v_gene: TRBV19
j_gene: TRBJ2-1

CDR3nt: TGTGCCAGCTCACCCCGACAGGGATCCTACGAGCAGTACTTC
CDR3aa: CASSPRQGSYEQYF
d_gene: TRBD1
abundance: .
v_gene: TRBV18
j_gene: TRBJ2-7

CDR3nt: TGCGCCAGCAGCGGGACTAGCGGGGGGACCCGGGAGACCCAGTACTTC
CDR3aa: CASSGTSGGTRETQYF
d_gene: TRBD2
abundance: .
v_gene: TRBV5-1
j_gene: TRBJ2-5

CDR3nt: TGCGCCAGCAGCTCCCAGGGAGCGGGGGCTAGCACAGATACGCAGTATTTT
CDR3aa: CASSSQGAGASTDTQYF
d_gene: TRBD2
abundance: .
v_gene: TRBV5-1
j_gene: TRBJ2-3

CDR3nt: TGTGCCAGCAGCGTGGGACATTCGGCGAACTATGGCTACACCTTC
CDR3aa: CASSVGHSANYGYTF
d_gene: .
abundance: .
v_gene: TRBV9
j_gene: TRBJ1-2

CDR3nt: TGTGCCAGCAAGGATACTAGCGGGGGCAAGGGGGAGCAGTACTTC
CDR3aa: CASKDTSGGKGEQYF
d_gene: TRBD2
abundance: few
v_gene: TRBV6-6
j_gene: TRBJ2-7

CDR3nt: TGTGCCAGCAGTGATGCCCACCACTTTGAGCAGTTCTTC
CDR3aa: CASSDAHHFEQFF
d_gene: .
abundance: .
v_gene: TRBV6-1
j_gene: TRBJ2-1

CDR3nt: TGTGCCAGTAGTTTGGACAGGGCTGGCGTCACCGGGGAGCTGTTTTTT
CDR3aa: CASSLDRAGVTGELFF
d_gene: TRBD1
abundance: .
v_gene: TRBV19
j_gene: TRBJ2-2

CDR3nt: TGTGCCAGCAGCGTAGGCGCGACGGGGGGGCCGGAAAATGAGCAGTTCTTC
CDR3aa: CASSVGATGGPENEQFF
d_gene: TRBD2
abundance: .
v_gene: TRBV9
j_gene: TRBJ2-1

CDR3nt: TGTGCCTGGAAGGGACAGGTTATCTACAATGAGCAGTTCTTC
CDR3aa: CAWKGQVIYNEQFF
d_gene: TRBD1
abundance: .
v_gene: TRBV30
j_gene: TRBJ2-1

CDR3nt: TGTGCCAGCAGATTCCCCGAGGGTTTCGCGAACACCGGGGAGCTGTTTTTT
CDR3aa: CASRFPEGFANTGELFF
d_gene: .
abundance: .
v_gene: TRBV2
j_gene: TRBJ2-2

CDR3nt: TGTGCCAGCAGCTTAGCGGTTTCGGGAGCCTCTGGAAACACCATATATTTT
CDR3aa: CASSLAVSGASGNTIYF
d_gene: .
abundance: .
v_gene: TRBV7-9
j_gene: TRBJ1-3

CDR3nt: TGCGCCAGCAGCTCGGGACAGGGAACCTACAATGAGCAGTTCTTC
CDR3aa: CASSSGQGTYNEQFF
d_gene: TRBD1
abundance: .
v_gene: TRBV5-1
j_gene: TRBJ2-1

CDR3nt: TGTGCCACCTCGACTAGCGGGGGCTCCTACGAGCAGTACTTC
CDR3aa: CATSTSGGSYEQYF
d_gene: TRBD2
abundance: .
v_gene: TRBV2
j_gene: TRBJ2-7

CDR3nt: TGTGCCAGTTCTGTGGTAGCGGGAACAGATACGCAGTATTTT
CDR3aa: CASSVVAGTDTQYF
d_gene: TRBD2
abundance: .
v_gene: TRBV19
j_gene: TRBJ2-3

CDR3nt: TGTGCCAGCAGCTTAGCTACTGGTCGGGGGGTTACCACCTACGAGCAGTACTTC
CDR3aa: CASSLATGRGVTTYEQYF
d_gene: TRBD2
abundance: .
v_gene: TRBV11-3
j_gene: TRBJ2-7

CDR3nt: TGTGCCAGCAGTGATGTACAGGGGGCTGGCTACACCTTC
CDR3aa: CASSDVQGAGYTF
d_gene: TRBD1
abundance: .
v_gene: TRBV2
j_gene: TRBJ1-2

CDR3nt: TGTGCCAGCAGCTCGGGGATTAGGTACGAGCAGTACTTC
CDR3aa: CASSSGIRYEQYF
d_gene: .
abundance: .
v_gene: TRBV7-6
j_gene: TRBJ2-7

CDR3nt: TGTGCCAGTAGTCACCCCGGCGGGGGGAGCTCCTACAATGAGCAGTTCTTC
CDR3aa: CASSHPGGGSSYNEQFF
d_gene: TRBD2
abundance: .
v_gene: TRBV19
j_gene: TRBJ2-1

CDR3nt: TGTGCCAGCAAGATGGTCGAGGGGGCAACCTACGAGCAGTACTTC
CDR3aa: CASKMVEGATYEQYF
d_gene: TRBD1
abundance: .
v_gene: TRBV6-1
j_gene: TRBJ2-7

CDR3nt: TGTGCCAGCAGCCCACCGGGGGGGCGCGAGCAGTACTTC
CDR3aa: CASSPPGGREQYF
d_gene: TRBD2
abundance: few
v_gene: TRBV6-5
j_gene: TRBJ2-7

CDR3nt: TGTGCCAGCAGCGTCGACAGTAGCTCCTACAATGAGCAGTTCTTC
CDR3aa: CASSVDSSSYNEQFF
d_gene: .
abundance: .
v_gene: TRBV13
j_gene: TRBJ2-1

CDR3nt: TGTGCCAGCAAAGACAGGGATGTCTCCTATAATTCACCCCTCCACTTT
CDR3aa: CASKDRDVSYNSPLHF
d_gene: TRBD1
abundance: .
v_gene: TRBV2
j_gene: TRBJ1-6

CDR3nt: TGTGCCAGCAGTGGTCTGGGTGTTTTGGGACAGGGGGTGTCTAGGTATGGCTACACCTTC
CDR3aa: CASSGLGVLGQGVSRYGYTF
d_gene: TRBD1
abundance: once
v_gene: TRBV27
j_gene: TRBJ1-2

CDR3nt: TGTGCCAGCAGCCTGACAGGTATCGCCTACGAGCAGTACTTC
CDR3aa: CASSLTGIAYEQYF
d_gene: .
abundance: once
v_gene: TRBV11-3
j_gene: TRBJ2-7

CDR3nt: TGTGCCAGCAGCTTACAGGGCGGGGGTGGCACTGAAGCTTTCTTT
CDR3aa: CASSLQGGGGTEAFF
d_gene: .
abundance: .
v_gene: TRBV5-8
j_gene: TRBJ1-1